These 7 T cell receptor beta chains were all obtained from the same sample, sequenced in a study of breast tumors, draining lymph nodes, adjacent tissues. TCRdb called the multiplex PCR reads again in MiXCR, with one record for every CDR3 protein. The table records under 70,000 distinct CDR3 sequences, roughly two fifths of them present only once. Specimen: breast tumor tissue. These receptors all stem from a female donor with breast cancer. Some clones in this sample may be carry-over from other donors' samples.

The table lists this clonotype with many counts. Here the CDR3 DNA reads TGTGCCAGCAGCCAAGAATGGCAGGGTGGTCGGGAGCAGTTCTTC. The encoded protein is CASSQEWQGGREQFF. The chain employs TRBV3-1 and TRBJ2-1; tentatively, D is TRBD1 (5 bases). Germline V gives CDR1 LGHDT, CDR2 YNNKEL (reference sequence). V was clipped by 0 bases and J by 10 bases, with 16 bases between them. The CDR3 totals 15 residues.

This clonotype appeared many times. The gene calls are TRBV20-1 and TRBJ2-1; D might be TRBD1 or TRBD2, each matching 5 bases. The CDR3 is 16 residues long. Germline V gene data show CDR1 as DFQATT and CDR2 as SNEGSKA (reference sequence). Between the trimmed V and J ends, which lost 0 bases and 11 bases, there was a span of 23 bases. The DNA of the CDR3 is TGCAGTGCTAGAGATCCTGCACAGGTGTGGGGGAATCAGCAGTTCTTC. As protein: CSARDPAQVWGNQQFF.

This clonotype was detected ten times or more. The J gene is TRBJ2-1, the V gene TRBV7-2; D ambiguous. The CDR3 is 15 amino acids. Germline V lookup: CDR1 SGHTA, CDR2 FQGNSA. Trimming left V 1 base short and J 3 bases short, with 10 bases between. This chain's CDR3 is CASSLEGTVYNEQFF. Written as DNA, the CDR3 is TGTGCCAGCAGCTTAGAGGGTACAGTCTACAATGAGCAGTTCTTC. Combining the CDR3 with reference TRBV7-2 and TRBJ2-1 gives the whole variable domain GAGVSQSPSNKVTEKGKDVELRCDPISGHTALYWYRQSLGQGLEFLIYFQGNSAPDKSGLPSDRFSAERTGGSVSTLTIQRTQQEDSAVYLCASSLEGTVYNEQFFGPGTRLTVL.

Notes on this clonotype: A much larger clonotype is one base distant, so this may be a read error. The rearrangement joins TRBV11-1 to TRBJ2-2, with 10 nucleotides matching TRBD2. CDR1 is SGHAT and CDR2 is FQDESV in the germline V gene (reference sequence). V trimming: 5 bases; J trimming: 0 bases; junction bases outside the gene matches: 3. The CDR3 consists of 16 residues. CDR3 coding DNA: TGTGCCAGCAGCAAAACTAGCGGGACGAACACCGGGGAGCTGTTTTTT. Its translation is CASSKTSGTNTGELFF.

This clonotype appeared many times. The rearrangement links TRBV11-3 to TRBJ2-2; D not certain. Germline CDR1 SGHNT, CDR2 YENEEA. The CDR3 has 14 amino acids. V dropped 1 base and J dropped 5 bases, with 8 bases sitting between them. CDR3 region: CASSLVAETGELFF. The CDR3 DNA follows: TGTGCCAGCAGCTTAGTGGCGGAGACCGGGGAGCTGTTTTTT.

Ten or more counts support this clonotype. This chain links TRBV9 with TRBJ2-5, with a tentative D call TRBD2 (5 bases). Trimming pared 0 bases from V and 4 bases from J, leaving 16 bases between. Germline CDR1 is SGDLS and CDR2 is YYNGEE. The CDR3 length is 16 residues. CDR3 nucleotides: TGTGCCAGCAGCGTAGGCGGAGGTTTTTTGGGAGAGACCCAGTACTTC. It yields the protein CASSVGGGFLGETQYF.

This clonotype ranks as medium-sized. This chain connects TRBV7-9 to TRBJ2-7; 12 nucleotides line up with TRBD2. The CDR3 extends over 16 amino acids. With V trimmed by 5 bases and J by 3 bases, 8 bases remained unmatched. Germline V gene sequence: CDR1 SEHNR, CDR2 FQNEAQ (reference sequence). The CDR3 sequence is CASSPPTSGSLYEQYF. CDR3 sequence (DNA): TGTGCCAGCAGCCCCCCGACTAGCGGGAGTCTCTACGAGCAGTACTTC.